One and the same sample provided the 11 T cell receptor beta chains below, sequenced in a study of molecular identifiers for immune sequencing clone quantification. TCRdb re-called the PCR reads through MiXCR, storing one row per CDR3 protein. The sample carries some 320,000 distinct CDR3 sequences, about 22% recorded once. Source material: naive CD8+ T cells from blood, with Jurkat cell RNA spiked in. This sample's subset: FACS-sorted CD8+CD4-CCR7+CD45RA+ naive T cells. Receptors were obtained from a human donor in good health. Some libraries in this study had Jurkat cell RNA spiked in.

This clonotype was found many times. The chain has TRBV7-9 and TRBJ2-2; D remains unclear. Trimming removed 10 bases from V and 4 bases from J, with 13 bases in between. This CDR3 spans 13 amino acids. Germline V gives CDR1 SEHNR, CDR2 FQNEAQ (reference sequence). Written as DNA, the CDR3 is TGTGCCACCTCTAGGGAAAGCACCGGGGAGCTGTTTTTT. Residues: CATSRESTGELFF.

This clonotype was recorded many times. The chain links TRBV12-3 or TRBV12-4 to TRBJ1-5, with a weak D call TRBD1 (5 bases). This CDR3 comprises 14 residues. The ends were cut back, 7 bases at V and 3 bases at J, with 13 bases in the middle. The CDR3 loop reads CASIRGDLNQPQHF. CDR3 nucleotide sequence: TGTGCCAGCATTCGAGGGGACCTCAATCAGCCCCAGCATTTT.

The chain employs TRBV11-2 and TRBJ2-7, with D unclear. This CDR3 is 12 amino acids long. The germline gives CDR1 SGHAT, CDR2 FQNNGV. V dropped 0 bases and J dropped 7 bases, with 7 bases sitting between them. In DNA, the CDR3 is TGTGCCAGCAGCTTAGATTCCACAGAGCAGTACTTC. It codes for CASSLDSTEQYF.

This clonotype was detected only a few times. The CDR3 here is CASSPPLADTQYF. The CDR3 nucleotides read TGTGCCAGCAGCCCCCCCCTCGCAGATACGCAGTATTTT. The chain links TRBV7-9 to TRBJ2-3; D gene uncertain. Germline V gene lookup returns CDR1 SEHNR and CDR2 FQNEAQ (reference sequence). Trimming pared 5 bases from V and 4 bases from J, leaving 10 bases between. The CDR3 has 13 residues.

In its sample, this clonotype was seen once. A clone one base away is much larger, so this may be a read error. The J gene is TRBJ2-7, the V gene TRBV6-2 or TRBV6-3; D gene unclear. This CDR3 spans 14 amino acids. Germline-derived CDR1 and CDR2 are MNHEY and SVGEGT. This chain's CDR3 is CASSSRTWRNERYF. In DNA, the CDR3 is TGTGCCAGCAGTTCGAGGACCTGGCGGAACGAGCGGTACTTC.

This chain joins TRBV4-1 and TRBJ2-1, with 7 bases lining up with TRBD2. CDR1 and CDR2 from the germline V gene are MGHRA and YSYEKL. V was clipped by 1 base and J by 4 bases; unmatched bases: 7. This CDR3 comprises 16 residues. In DNA form, the CDR3 reads TGCGCCAGCAGCCAAGGTGAGACTAGCTCTTACAATGAGCAGTTCTTC. This sequence encodes CASSQGETSSYNEQFF.

With regard to this clonotype: A much bigger clone sits one base away, suggesting this may be a read error. This chain uses TRBV30 with TRBJ2-7; either TRBD1 or TRBD2 may supply D (6 bases each). Trimming removed 7 bases at V and 9 bases at J, with 22 bases between. Germline V lookup: CDR1 GTSNPN, CDR2 SVGIG (reference sequence). The CDR3 has 13 residues. In DNA form, the CDR3 reads TGTGCCTTGGAGCTGGGGGGCCCGGGCGGGCAGTACTTC. This sequence encodes CALELGGPGGQYF. The variable domain in full, with the rest retrieved from reference TRBV30 and TRBJ2-7, is SQTIHQWPATLVQPVGSPLSLECTVEGTSNPNLYWYRQAAGRGLQLLFYSVGIGQISSEVPQNLSASRPQDRQFILSSKKLLLSDSGFYLCALELGGPGGQYFGPGTRLTVT.

This clonotype showed up just once. A read error may be the cause here, since a much bigger clone is one base away. V gene TRBV30 combines with J gene TRBJ2-7; no firm D call. The CDR3 contains 13 residues. V was trimmed by 3 bases and J by 9 bases, leaving 18 bases between them. Germline CDR1 GTSNPN, CDR2 SVGIG (reference sequence). The CDR3 DNA follows: TGTGCCTGGAGCCCCCTGGGTGCTAGAGTGCAGTACTTC. This encodes CAWSPLGARVQYF.

This clonotype occurred a few times. The chain links TRBV12-3 or TRBV12-4 to TRBJ2-4, with 7 bases identical to TRBD1. CDR3 length: 17 amino acids. V was pared by 0 bases and J by 0 bases, with 5 bases of the junction left unmatched. CDR3 protein: CASSLARGTTAKNIQYF. Here the CDR3 DNA reads TGTGCCAGCAGTTTAGCCAGGGGGACAACAGCCAAAAACATTCAGTACTTC.

This clonotype was counted ten times or more. The chain employs TRBV7-6 and TRBJ2-7; D is undetermined. V gave up 5 bases and J gave up 3 bases, with 11 bases separating them. The CDR3 extends over 13 amino acids. Germline assignment: CDR1 SGHVS and CDR2 FNYEAQ. CDR3 sequence reads: CASSPGMGYEQYF. The CDR3 nucleotides read TGTGCCAGCAGCCCCGGAATGGGCTACGAGCAGTACTTC.

This clonotype was counted many times. This chain uses TRBV7-6 with TRBJ1-3; TRBD1 agrees at 11 bases. The CDR3 sequence is 15 residues long. CDR1 is SGHVS and CDR2 is FNYEAQ in the germline V gene. V shed 5 bases and J 3 bases; nucleotides not matched to a gene: 3. The CDR3 reads CASSGDRGIGNTIYF. The DNA for the CDR3 is TGTGCCAGCAGCGGGGACAGGGGGATTGGAAACACCATATATTTT. The whole variable domain, filled in from reference TRBV7-6 and TRBJ1-3, reads GAGVSQSPRYKVTKRGQDVALRCDPISGHVSLYWYRQALGQGPEFLTYFNYEAQQDKSGLPNDRFSAERPEGSISTLTIQRTEQRDSAMYRCASSGDRGIGNTIYFGEGSWLTVV.